The clone carrying this TCR beta chain was counted ten times or more. Until they underwent thyroid surgery, no patient had received any treatment. Between the trimmed V and J ends, which lost 4 bases and 1 base, there was a span of 13 bases. This CDR3 comprises 15 residues. Germline V lookup: CDR1 SGHKS, CDR2 YYEKEE (reference sequence). The sample belongs to a study of metastatic and nonmetastatic thyroid tumors. TCRdb re-called the PCR reads through MiXCR. Here the sample spans 75,000 to 95,000 clones, roughly 13% being singletons. The sequencing input was blood. The TCR was taken from a female donor with papillary thyroid cancer or a benign thyroid nodule (not recorded which). Some clones in this sample may be carry-over from other donors' samples. The J gene is TRBJ2-3, the V gene TRBV5-5; D is uncertain. The CDR3 sequence: CASSPVPDGTDTQYF. DNA of the CDR3: TGTGCCAGCAGCCCAGTCCCGGACGGCACAGATACGCAGTATTTT.